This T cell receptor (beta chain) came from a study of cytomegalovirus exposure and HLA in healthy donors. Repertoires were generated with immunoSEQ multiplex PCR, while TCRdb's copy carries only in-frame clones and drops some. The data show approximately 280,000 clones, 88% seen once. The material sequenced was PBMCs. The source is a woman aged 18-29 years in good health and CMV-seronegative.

The CDR3 sequence: CASSDHLGQGAATNEKLFF. DNA of the CDR3: TGTGCCAGCAGTGACCATTTGGGACAGGGGGCAGCTACTAATGAAAAACTGTTTTTT. The chain recombines TRBV6-1 with TRBJ1-4; 12 positions match TRBD1. J gave up 2 bases and V 3 bases, and 10 bases lay outside the gene matches. The length of the CDR3 is 19 residues. CDR1 MNHNS and CDR2 SASEGT come from the germline V gene.